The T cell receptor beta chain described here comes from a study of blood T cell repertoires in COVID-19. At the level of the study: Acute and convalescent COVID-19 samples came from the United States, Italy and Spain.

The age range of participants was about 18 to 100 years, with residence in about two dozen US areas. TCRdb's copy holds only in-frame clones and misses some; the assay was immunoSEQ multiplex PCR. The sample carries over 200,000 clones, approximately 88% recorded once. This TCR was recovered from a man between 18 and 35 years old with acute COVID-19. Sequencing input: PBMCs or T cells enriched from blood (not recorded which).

The CDR3 DNA reads as TGTGCCAGCAGGAAAGGGGAAGAGACCCAGTACTTC. Translation gives CASRKGEETQYF. The chain employs TRBV6-5 and TRBJ2-5; maybe TRBD1 (5 bases). Per the germline V gene, CDR1 is MNHEY and CDR2 is SVGAGI. V was pared by 6 bases and J by 3 bases, with 8 bases between. The length of the CDR3 is 12 residues.